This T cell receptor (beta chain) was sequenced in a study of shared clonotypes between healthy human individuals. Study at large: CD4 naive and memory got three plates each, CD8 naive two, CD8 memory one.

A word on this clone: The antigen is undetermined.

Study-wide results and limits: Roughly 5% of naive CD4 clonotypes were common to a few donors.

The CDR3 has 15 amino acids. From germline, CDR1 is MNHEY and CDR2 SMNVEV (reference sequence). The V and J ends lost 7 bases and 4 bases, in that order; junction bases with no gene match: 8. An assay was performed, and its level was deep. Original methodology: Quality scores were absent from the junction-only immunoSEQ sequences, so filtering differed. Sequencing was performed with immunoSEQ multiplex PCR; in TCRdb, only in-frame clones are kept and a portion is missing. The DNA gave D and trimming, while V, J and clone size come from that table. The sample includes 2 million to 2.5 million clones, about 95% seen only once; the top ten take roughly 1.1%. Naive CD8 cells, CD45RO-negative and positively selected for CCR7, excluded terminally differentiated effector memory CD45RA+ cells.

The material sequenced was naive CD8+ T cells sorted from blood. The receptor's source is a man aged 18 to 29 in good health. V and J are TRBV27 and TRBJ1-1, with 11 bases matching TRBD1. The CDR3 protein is CASTPGQGVFTEAFF. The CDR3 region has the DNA TGTGCCAGCACTCCGGGACAGGGGGTTTTCACTGAAGCTTTCTTT.